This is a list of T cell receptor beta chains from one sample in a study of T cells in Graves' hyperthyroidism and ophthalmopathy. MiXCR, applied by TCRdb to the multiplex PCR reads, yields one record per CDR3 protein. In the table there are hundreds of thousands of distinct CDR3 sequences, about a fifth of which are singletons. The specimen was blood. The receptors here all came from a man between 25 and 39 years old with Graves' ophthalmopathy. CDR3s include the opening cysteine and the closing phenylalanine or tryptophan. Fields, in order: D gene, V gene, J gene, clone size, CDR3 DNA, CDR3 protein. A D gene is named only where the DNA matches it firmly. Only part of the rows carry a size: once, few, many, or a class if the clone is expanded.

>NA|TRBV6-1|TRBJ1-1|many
TGTGCCAGCATCCCCACGGCTGTTGGCACTGAAGCTTTCTTT
CASIPTAVGTEAFF
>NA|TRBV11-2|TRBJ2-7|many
TGTGCCAGCAGCTCACTTGCTGGAGTTGGGGAGCAGTACTTC
CASSSLAGVGEQYF
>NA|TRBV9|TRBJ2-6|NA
TGTGCCAGCAGCGTAGGGGGCACCAACTCTGGGGCCAACGTCCTGACTTTC
CASSVGGTNSGANVLTF
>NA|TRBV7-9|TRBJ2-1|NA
TGTGCCAGCAGCTTAGGCCCCAGCGGGTCTTACAATGAGCAGTTCTTC
CASSLGPSGSYNEQFF
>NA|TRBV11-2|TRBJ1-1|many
TGTGCCAGCAGCTTACCCCGGGACGGAAAAGCTTTCTTT
CASSLPRDGKAFF
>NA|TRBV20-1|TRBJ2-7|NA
TGCAGTGCGCAGGGGACCTACGAGCAGTACTTC
CSAQGTYEQYF
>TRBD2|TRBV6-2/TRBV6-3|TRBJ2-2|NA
TGTGCCAGCAGTTACGGCGGGAGGTCCGTCACCGGGGAGCTGTTTTTT
CASSYGGRSVTGELFF
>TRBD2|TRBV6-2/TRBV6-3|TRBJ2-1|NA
TGTGCCAGCAGTCATAGCGGGAGGCCCAGACATGAGCAGTCCTTC
CASSHSGRPRHEQSF
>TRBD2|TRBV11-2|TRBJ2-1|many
TGTGCCAGCAGACTAGCGGGAGAAGTCATTGAGCAGTTCTTC
CASRLAGEVIEQFF
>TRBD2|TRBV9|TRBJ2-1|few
TGTGCCAGCAGCGTCGGACTAGCCCTAGGCTCCTACAATGAGCAGTTCTTC
CASSVGLALGSYNEQFF
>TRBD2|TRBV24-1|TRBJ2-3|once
TGTGCCACCAGTTCCGGGACTAGCGGGAGTGGATTTGATACGCAGTATTTT
CATSSGTSGSGFDTQYF
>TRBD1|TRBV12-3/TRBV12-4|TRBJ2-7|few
TGTGCCAGCGGGGACTCCGGCAGGGGGCAGTACGAGCAGTACTTC
CASGDSGRGQYEQYF
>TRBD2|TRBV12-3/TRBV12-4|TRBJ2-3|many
TGTGCTACTAGCGGCGGCACAGATACGCAGTATTTT
CATSGGTDTQYF
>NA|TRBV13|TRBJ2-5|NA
TGTGCCAGCAGTTTCCGTTGGAGACAAGAGACCCAGTACTTC
CASSFRWRQETQYF
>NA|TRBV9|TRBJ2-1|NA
TGTGCCAGCAGCGTAGGGGCGGGACGCTCCTACAATGAGCAGTTCTTC
CASSVGAGRSYNEQFF
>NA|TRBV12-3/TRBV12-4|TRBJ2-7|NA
TGTGCCAGCAGTTTTTTTGGGCAGGAGCAGTACTTC
CASSFFGQEQYF
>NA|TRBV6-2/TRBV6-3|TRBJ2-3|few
TGTGCCACCGGACAGCTTATTTCAGATACGCAGTATTTT
CATGQLISDTQYF
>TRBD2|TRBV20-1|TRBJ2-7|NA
TGCAGTGCCGTTGGTAGCGGGAGTAACTACGAGCAGTACTTC
CSAVGSGSNYEQYF
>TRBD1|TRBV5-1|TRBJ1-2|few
TGCGCCAGCAACGAAGGACAGGGAAGCTATGGCTACACCTTC
CASNEGQGSYGYTF
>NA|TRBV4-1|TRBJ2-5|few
TGCGCCAGCAGCCAACAGGGGTCGTGGGAGACCCAGTACTTC
CASSQQGSWETQYF
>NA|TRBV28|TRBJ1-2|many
TGTGCCAGCAGTTTAGCAGGGACTAACTATGGCTACACCTTC
CASSLAGTNYGYTF
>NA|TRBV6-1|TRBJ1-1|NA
TGTGCCAGCAGAGCCCAGGGCACTAACACTGAAGCTTTCTTT
CASRAQGTNTEAFF
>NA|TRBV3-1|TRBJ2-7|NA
TGTGCCAGCAGCCAAGCGGACAGTTACTACGAGCAGTACTTC
CASSQADSYYEQYF
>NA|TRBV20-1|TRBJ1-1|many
TGCAGTGCTAGAGTCGGAGGGCCGAACACTGAAGCTTTCTTT
CSARVGGPNTEAFF
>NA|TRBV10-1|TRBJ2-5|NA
TGCGCCAGCAGTAAGACCTTAGGGGACCAAGAGACCCAGTACTTC
CASSKTLGDQETQYF
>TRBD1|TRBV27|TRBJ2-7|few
TGTGCCAGCAGTTTATCCCGGACAGGGGGCTACGAGCAGTACTTC
CASSLSRTGGYEQYF
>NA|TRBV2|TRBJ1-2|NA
TGTGCCAGCAGTGAAGCCCAAGGACCTCGGACGCACTATGGCTACACCTTC
CASSEAQGPRTHYGYTF
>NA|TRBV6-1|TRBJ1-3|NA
TGTGCCAGCACCAAAGGAGGCTCGGGTGGGGCTGGAAACACCATATATTTT
CASTKGGSGGAGNTIYF
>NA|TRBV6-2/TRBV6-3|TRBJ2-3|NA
TGTGCCAGCAGTTACGGTCCCGCGATCCCGACAGATACGCAGTATTTT
CASSYGPAIPTDTQYF
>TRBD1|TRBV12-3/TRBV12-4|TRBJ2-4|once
TGTGCCACCCGGGACAGGCGAAACATTCAGTACTTC
CATRDRRNIQYF
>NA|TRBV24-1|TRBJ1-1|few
TGTGCCACCAGTGATGTGCGGAACACTGAAGCTTTCTTT
CATSDVRNTEAFF
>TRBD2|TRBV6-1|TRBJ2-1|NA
TGTGCCACCCGGACTAGCGGGTTCAGCTCCTACAATGAGCAGTTCTTC
CATRTSGFSSYNEQFF
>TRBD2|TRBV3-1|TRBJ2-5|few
TGTGCCAGCAGCCCTAGCGGGAGGGTGGAGACCCAGTACTTC
CASSPSGRVETQYF
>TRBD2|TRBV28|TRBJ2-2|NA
TGTGCCAGCAGCTATGGACTAGCGGAAAGTGGGGAGCTGTTTTTT
CASSYGLAESGELFF
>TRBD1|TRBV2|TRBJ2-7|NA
TGTGCCAGCAGTGGCCCGACAGGGCACGAGCAGTACTTC
CASSGPTGHEQYF
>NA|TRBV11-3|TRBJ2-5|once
TGTGCCAGTGGGTCAGAGGCCCAGTACTTC
CASGSEAQYF